This T cell receptor (beta chain) was observed in a study of beta chain features in type 1 diabetes. Points from the study as a whole: Researchers cautioned that cDNA sequencing could over-represent cells with high TCR expression.

Reverse transcribing all isolated RNA meant expressed TCRB transcripts were sequenced. Only in-frame clones appear in the TCRdb table, and some are missing; sequencing was by immunoSEQ multiplex PCR. The sample comprises under 900,000 clones, roughly 17% of which are singletons, and 0.02% to 0.025% rests with the top ten. This clone was detected a few times. Its target is unknown. CDR3 length equals 15 residues. Germline CDR1 is SGHTA and CDR2 is FQGNSA. The V end lost 7 bases, the J end lost 0 bases, and 13 bases lay between the germline ends. Material: naive CD4+ T cells from blood. The source of this sequence is a woman younger than 30 in good health. The chain links TRBV7-2 to TRBJ1-5, with D maybe TRBD1 (6 bases). CDR3 loop: CASTKQGNSNQPQHF. In nucleotides, the CDR3 is TGTGCCAGCACCAAACAGGGTAATAGCAATCAGCCCCAGCATTTT.